This TCR beta chain was captured by sequencing in a study of cytomegalovirus exposure and HLA in healthy donors. Study-wide background: There were nearly 120 million unique TCR beta sequences, drawn from 150 million to 200 million T cells, in an earlier analysis. Assignment to the Caucasian-associated ancestry cluster applied to approximately 80% of the approximately 360 genotyped donors.

CDR1 is MNHNY and CDR2 is SVGAGI in the germline V gene (reference sequence). CDR3 length equals 15 residues. Primers for the PCR totalled 60 Vbeta and 13 Jbeta. Profiled with immunoSEQ multiplex PCR; TCRdb holds only in-frame clones, not every one. The table lists around 150,000 clones, about two thirds of them singletons. The sequencing input was PBMCs. This sequence was found in a middle-aged man in good health and CMV-seropositive. The chain has TRBV6-6 and TRBJ2-5, with 8 positions matching TRBD1. The J call may be mistaken, given a closer DNA end match to TRBJ2-7. The CDR3: CASSGQGSSSYEQYF. CDR3 nucleotides: TGTGCCAGCAGTGGACAGGGATCCTCCTCCTACGAGCAGTACTTC.